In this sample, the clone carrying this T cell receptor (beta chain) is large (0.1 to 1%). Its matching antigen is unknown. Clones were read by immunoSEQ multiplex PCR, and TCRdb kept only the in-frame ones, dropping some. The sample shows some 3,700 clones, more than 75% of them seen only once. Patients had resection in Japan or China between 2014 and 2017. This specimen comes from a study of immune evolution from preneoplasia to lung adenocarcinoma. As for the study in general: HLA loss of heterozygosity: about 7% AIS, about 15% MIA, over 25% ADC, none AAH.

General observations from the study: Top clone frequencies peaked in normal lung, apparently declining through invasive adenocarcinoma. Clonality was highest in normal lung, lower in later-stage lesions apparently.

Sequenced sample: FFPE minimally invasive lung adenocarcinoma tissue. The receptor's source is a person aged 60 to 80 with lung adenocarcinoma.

The CDR3 DNA reads TGCGCCAGCAGCTTGGCCGGGACAGGGGATGAAAAACTGTTTTTT. Amino acid sequence: CASSLAGTGDEKLFF. The chain combines TRBV5-1 with TRBJ1-4, with 10 bases fitting TRBD1. Germline trimming cut 0 bases from V and 6 bases from J; bases unmatched to any gene: 2. The germline V gene has CDR1 SGHRS and CDR2 YFSETQ. The CDR3 contains 15 residues.